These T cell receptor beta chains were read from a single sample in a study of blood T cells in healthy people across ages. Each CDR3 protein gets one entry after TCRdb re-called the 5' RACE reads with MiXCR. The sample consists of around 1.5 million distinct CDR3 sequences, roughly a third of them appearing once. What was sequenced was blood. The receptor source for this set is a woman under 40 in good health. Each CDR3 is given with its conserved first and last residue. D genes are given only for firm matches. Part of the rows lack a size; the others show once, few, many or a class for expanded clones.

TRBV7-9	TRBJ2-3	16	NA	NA	CASSLGRQGGTDTQYF	TGTGCCAGCAGCTTAGGACGGCAGGGTGGCACAGATACGCAGTATTTT
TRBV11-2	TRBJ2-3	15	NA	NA	CASRGDAPEVVTQYF	TGTGCCAGCAGGGGGGACGCCCCGGAGGTTGTCACGCAGTATTTT
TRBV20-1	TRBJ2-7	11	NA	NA	CSASLSYEQYF	TGCAGTGCTAGCCTCTCCTACGAGCAGTACTTC
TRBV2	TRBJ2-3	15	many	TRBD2	CASSEDGGVPDTQYF	TGTGCCAGCAGTGAAGACGGGGGGGTACCAGATACGCAGTATTTT
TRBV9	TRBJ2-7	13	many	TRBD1	CASSRDRADEQYF	TGTGCCAGCTCTCGGGACAGGGCCGACGAGCAGTACTTC
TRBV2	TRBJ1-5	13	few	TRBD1	CASSDDRAQPQHF	TGTGCCAGCAGTGACGACAGGGCGCAGCCCCAGCATTTT
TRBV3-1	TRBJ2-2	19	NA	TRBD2	CASSDPGLAYTPNTGELFF	TGTGCCAGCAGCGACCCGGGACTAGCGTATACACCGAACACCGGGGAGCTGTTTTTT
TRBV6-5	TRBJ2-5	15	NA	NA	CASIPSSGRKETQYF	TGTGCCAGCATCCCGTCTTCGGGACGGAAAGAGACCCAGTACTTC
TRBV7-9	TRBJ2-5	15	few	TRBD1	CASSESRTGTETQYF	TGTGCCAGCAGCGAGAGCAGGACAGGGACAGAGACCCAGTACTTC
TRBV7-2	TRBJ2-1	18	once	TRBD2	CASSESQREVFEYNEQFF	TGTGCCAGCAGCGAAAGCCAGCGGGAGGTCTTCGAGTACAATGAGCAGTTCTTC
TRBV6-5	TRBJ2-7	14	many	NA	CASSYSFKYYEQYF	TGTGCCAGCAGTTACTCGTTCAAGTACTACGAGCAGTACTTC
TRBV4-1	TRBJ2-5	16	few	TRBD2	CASSHDISPAGATQYF	TGCGCCAGCAGCCATGACATATCCCCAGCGGGAGCGACCCAGTACTTC
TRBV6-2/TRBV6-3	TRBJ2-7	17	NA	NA	CASSYRLGGTGTYEQYF	TGTGCCAGCAGTTACCGGCTTGGCGGGACGGGCACCTACGAGCAGTACTTC
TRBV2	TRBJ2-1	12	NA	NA	CASSEPGLGQFF	TGTGCCAGCAGTGAACCGGGGCTAGGGCAGTTCTTC
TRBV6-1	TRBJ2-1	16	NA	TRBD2	CASSETGGGPYNEQFF	TGTGCCAGCAGTGAAACGGGCGGGGGGCCCTACAATGAGCAGTTCTTC
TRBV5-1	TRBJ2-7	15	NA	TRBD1	CASSLGGTDSHEQYF	TGCGCCAGCAGCTTGGGGGGGACAGATAGCCACGAGCAGTACTTC
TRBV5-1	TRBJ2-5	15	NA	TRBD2	CASSFSTSQRETQYF	TGCGCCAGCAGCTTCTCGACTAGCCAGCGGGAGACCCAGTACTTC
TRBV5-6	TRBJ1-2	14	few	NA	CASSFMRGAYGYTF	TGTGCCAGCAGCTTTATGCGGGGAGCTTATGGCTACACCTTC
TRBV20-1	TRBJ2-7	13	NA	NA	CSARVDTLYEQYF	TGCAGTGCTAGAGTTGACACCCTTTACGAGCAGTACTTC
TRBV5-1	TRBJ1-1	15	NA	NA	CASSLDRWENTEAFF	TGCGCCAGCAGCTTGGACAGATGGGAAAACACTGAAGCTTTCTTT
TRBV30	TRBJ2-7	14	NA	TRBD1	CAWSNGQGAYEQYF	TGTGCCTGGAGTAACGGACAGGGGGCCTACGAGCAGTACTTC
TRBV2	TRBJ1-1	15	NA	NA	CASSEILGAHTEAFF	TGTGCCAGCAGTGAAATCCTAGGGGCCCACACTGAAGCTTTCTTT
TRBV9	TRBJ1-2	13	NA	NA	CASSASGRGGYTF	TGTGCCAGCAGCGCCTCTGGAAGGGGTGGCTACACCTTC
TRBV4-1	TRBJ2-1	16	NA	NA	CASSQEGVSSYNEQFF	TGCGCCAGCAGCCAAGAAGGGGTGAGCTCCTACAATGAGCAGTTCTTC
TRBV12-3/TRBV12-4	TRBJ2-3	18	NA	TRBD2	CASSLIFSSGRAGDTQYF	TGTGCCAGCAGTTTAATATTTTCTAGCGGGAGGGCCGGAGATACGCAGTATTTT
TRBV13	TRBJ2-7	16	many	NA	CASSSTGDSLRYEQYF	TGTGCCAGCAGCTCCACAGGGGACTCCCTACGATACGAGCAGTACTTC
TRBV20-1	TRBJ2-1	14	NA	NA	CSAASAEGYDEQFF	TGCAGTGCAGCCTCGGCGGAGGGATACGATGAGCAGTTCTTC
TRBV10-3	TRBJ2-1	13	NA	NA	CAISDGTYNEQFF	TGTGCCATCAGTGACGGTACTTACAATGAGCAGTTCTTC
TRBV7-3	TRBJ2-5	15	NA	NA	CASSSNPGNGETQYF	TGTGCCAGCTCCTCCAACCCGGGGAACGGAGAGACCCAGTACTTC
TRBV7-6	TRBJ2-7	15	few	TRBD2	CASSPTSGNSYEQYF	TGTGCCAGCAGCCCGACTAGCGGGAACTCCTACGAGCAGTACTTC
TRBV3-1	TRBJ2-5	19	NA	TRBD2	CASSQDPVYSGGARETQYF	TGTGCCAGCAGCCAAGATCCCGTGTATAGCGGGGGGGCCCGGGAGACCCAGTACTTC
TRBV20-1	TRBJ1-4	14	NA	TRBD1	CSAISRQGAEKLFF	TGCAGTGCTATATCGCGACAGGGGGCGGAAAAACTGTTTTTT
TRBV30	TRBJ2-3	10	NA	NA	CDWKGHEQYF	TGTGACTGGAAGGGACACGAGCAGTATTTT
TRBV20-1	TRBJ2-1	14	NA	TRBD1	CSVVSAGGNNEQFF	TGCAGTGTTGTGAGCGCAGGGGGTAACAATGAGCAGTTCTTC
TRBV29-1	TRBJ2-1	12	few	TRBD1	CSADNRGNERFF	TGCAGCGCCGATAACAGGGGAAATGAGCGGTTCTTC
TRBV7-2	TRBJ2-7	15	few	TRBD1	CASSLRQGRGNEQYF	TGTGCCAGCAGCTTAAGACAGGGCCGAGGGAACGAGCAGTACTTC
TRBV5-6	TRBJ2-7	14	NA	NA	CASSLALTRHEQYF	TGTGCCAGCAGCTTGGCACTCACGCGGCACGAGCAGTACTTC
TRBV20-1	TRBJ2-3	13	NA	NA	CSAETGNTDTQYF	TGCAGTGCGGAAACGGGAAACACAGATACGCAGTATTTT
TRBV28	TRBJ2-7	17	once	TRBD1	CTSSNPRDRLGTYEQYF	TGTACCAGCAGTAACCCCCGGGACAGGTTAGGGACCTACGAGCAGTACTTC
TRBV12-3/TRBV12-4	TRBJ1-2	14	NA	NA	CANSIPISTYGYTF	TGTGCCAACAGCATCCCCATCTCCACGTATGGCTACACCTTC
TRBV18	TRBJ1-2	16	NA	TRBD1	CASSPPTGAGTYGYTF	TGTGCCAGCTCACCTCCTACAGGGGCCGGGACCTATGGCTACACCTTC
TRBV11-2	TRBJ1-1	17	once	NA	CASSLSLGHLDEQVAFF	TGTGCCAGCAGCCTGTCATTGGGACACTTGGATGAACAAGTCGCTTTCTTT
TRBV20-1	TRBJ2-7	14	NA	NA	CSARHSRTVFEQYF	TGCAGTGCTAGACACTCGCGGACAGTTTTCGAGCAGTACTTC
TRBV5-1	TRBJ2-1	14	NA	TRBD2	CASQGLAGGNEQFF	TGCGCCAGTCAAGGGCTAGCGGGGGGCAATGAGCAGTTCTTC
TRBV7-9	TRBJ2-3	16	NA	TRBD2	CASSPLASGSTDTQYF	TGTGCCAGCAGCCCCCTGGCTAGCGGGAGCACAGATACGCAGTATTTT
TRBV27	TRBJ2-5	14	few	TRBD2	CASSTGGWKETQYF	TGTGCCAGCAGTACGGGGGGGTGGAAAGAGACCCAGTACTTC
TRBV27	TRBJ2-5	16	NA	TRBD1	CASRLLRDSVGETQYF	TGTGCCAGCAGGCTCTTAAGGGACAGCGTAGGAGAGACCCAGTACTTC
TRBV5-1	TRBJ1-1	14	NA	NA	CASSLAVSGTEAFF	TGCGCCAGCAGCTTGGCGGTGTCGGGCACTGAAGCTTTCTTT
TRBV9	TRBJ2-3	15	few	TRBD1	CASTLSGGTGDTQYF	TGTGCCAGCACCCTATCTGGGGGGACAGGGGATACGCAGTATTTT
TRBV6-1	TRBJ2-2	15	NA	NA	CASSEGPRAAGELFF	TGTGCCAGCAGTGAGGGCCCCAGGGCGGCCGGGGAGCTGTTTTTT
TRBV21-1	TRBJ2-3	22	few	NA	CASSKVGLVRGGLFECTDTQYF	TGTGCCAGCAGCAAAGTAGGTCTGGTCAGAGGGGGCTTATTCGAATGTACAGATACGCAGTATTTT
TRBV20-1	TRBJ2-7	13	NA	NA	CSAYSGVGYEQYF	TGCAGTGCCTACAGCGGAGTCGGCTACGAGCAGTACTTC
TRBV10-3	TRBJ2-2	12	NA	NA	CAISVDTGELFF	TGTGCCATCAGTGTGGACACCGGGGAGCTGTTTTTT
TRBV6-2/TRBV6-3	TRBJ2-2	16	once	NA	CASSLVPILNTGELFF	TGTGCCAGCAGTTTAGTCCCTATCCTTAACACCGGGGAGCTGTTTTTT
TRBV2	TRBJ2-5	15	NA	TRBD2	CAATLLAEDQETQYF	TGTGCCGCCACCCTACTAGCGGAGGACCAAGAGACCCAGTACTTC
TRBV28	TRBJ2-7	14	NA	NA	CACTGPATGYEQYF	TGTGCCTGCACCGGACCAGCAACAGGATACGAGCAGTACTTC
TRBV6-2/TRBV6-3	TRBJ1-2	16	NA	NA	CASSYGGTGTNYGYTF	TGTGCCAGCAGTTATGGGGGAACAGGAACTAACTATGGCTACACCTTC
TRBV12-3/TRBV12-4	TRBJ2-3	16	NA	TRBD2	CASRRLAGTRTDTQYF	TGTGCCAGCAGGCGACTAGCGGGAACCCGCACAGATACGCAGTATTTT
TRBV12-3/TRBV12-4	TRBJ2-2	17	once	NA	CASSLVGRASNAGELFF	TGTGCCAGCAGTTTAGTTGGCAGGGCTTCGAACGCCGGGGAGCTGTTTTTT
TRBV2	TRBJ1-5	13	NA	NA	CAGRPGGNQPQHF	TGTGCCGGCAGGCCAGGGGGCAATCAGCCCCAGCATTTT